This T cell receptor beta chain was found in a study of shared clonotypes between healthy human individuals. About the research overall: The study used three CD4 naive, three CD4 memory, two CD8 naive and one CD8 memory plate per donor. Regarding the study as a whole: Clonotypes shared by all four donors outscored non-shared clonotypes in generation probability.

This was a deep-level run. TCRdb's copy holds only in-frame clones and misses some; the assay was immunoSEQ multiplex PCR. The sample yields about 1.5 million clones, 98% seen once. A word on this clone: The antigen remains unidentified.

The receptor was derived from a man aged 25-40 years in good health. Sequenced: naive CD4+ T cells sorted from blood. Described subset: CD45RA+ positively selected.

CDR3 sequence reads: CASSPGTAQRGETQYF. The DNA of the CDR3 is TGTGCCAGCTCACCAGGGACAGCCCAACGTGGGGAGACCCAGTACTTC. The chain recombines TRBV18 with TRBJ2-5; 7 positions match TRBD1. From germline, CDR1 is KGHSH and CDR2 LQKENI. The CDR3 sequence is 16 residues long. V shed 2 bases, J shed 5 bases, and the junction held 11 bases outside the gene matches.